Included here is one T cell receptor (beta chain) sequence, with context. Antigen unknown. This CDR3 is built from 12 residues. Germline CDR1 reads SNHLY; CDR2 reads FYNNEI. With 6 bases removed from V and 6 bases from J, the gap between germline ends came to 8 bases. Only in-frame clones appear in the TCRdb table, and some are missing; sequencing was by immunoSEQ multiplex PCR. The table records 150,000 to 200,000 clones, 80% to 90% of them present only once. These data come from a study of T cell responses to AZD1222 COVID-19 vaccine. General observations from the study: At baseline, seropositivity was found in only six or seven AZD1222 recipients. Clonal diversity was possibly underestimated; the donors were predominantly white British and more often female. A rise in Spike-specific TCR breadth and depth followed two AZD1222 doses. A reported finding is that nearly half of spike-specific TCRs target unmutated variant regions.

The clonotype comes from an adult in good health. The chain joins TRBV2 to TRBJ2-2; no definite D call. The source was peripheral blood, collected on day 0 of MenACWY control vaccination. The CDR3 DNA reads TGTGCCAGCAGAACCACCGCCGGGGAGCTGTTTTTT. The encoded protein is CASRTTAGELFF.